The sequence of this TCR beta chain was determined in a study of T cell responses to AZD1222 COVID-19 vaccine (TCRdb year 2021). With respect to the entire study: AZD1222 recipients whose second dose came at about 4 weeks and those whose second dose came at about 12 weeks were combined into one group, since spike-specific TCR depth and breadth did not differ between the two schedules. A total of about 230 trial participants underwent TCR sequencing, of whom about 210 received two doses of AZD1222 and some 26 received two doses of the MenACWY control vaccine. Enrollment into the trials was organized by age into subgroups of 18-55, 56-69 and 70-plus years, and those subgroups contained approximately 160, 26 and 62 TCR-sequenced participants, respectively.

Study-level results and caveats: No day 14 peak-response samples were available, so repertoires were characterized only after the peak T cell response. Reportedly, almost half of the unique spike-specific TCRs recognized epitopes lying outside the regions that are mutated in the B.1.351 and B.1.1.7 variants. Participants were mostly white British, with more females than males. The authors suggested clonal diversity may have been underestimated. The vaccine-associated CD4 TCRs covered the entire spike protein, and the dominant responses fell in regions 160-218 and 743-854. In the small 56-69-year group, the increase in depth fell short of significance, most likely because of low power. Conclusions about previously exposed vaccinees are limited, since just five or six AZD1222 recipients were seropositive for SARS-CoV-2 at baseline. After two AZD1222 doses, both the breadth and the depth of spike-specific TCRs were significantly higher than at day 0 and than in MenACWY recipients.

The CDR3 regions of human TCRbeta chains were analyzed by immunosequencing. Processing in the source paper ran as follows. TCRs in the repertoires were matched against a reference library of SARS-CoV-2-specific TCRs that had been generated with the MIRA antigen-specificity platform. Breadth was defined as the fraction of unique TCRs that were SARS-CoV-2-associated. Depth was defined as the fraction of total T cells that were SARS-CoV-2-associated. Each spike-specific TCR was assigned to its reactive spike region and to a CD4 or CD8 class using the MIRA data. Log10-transformed breadth and depth values were compared by one-way ANOVA with Sidak's multiple comparisons tests. TCRdb holds this immuneACCESS table with in-frame rearrangements only. Some clones are missing; in checked studies, unresolved V genes explain under half, and the rest has no known cause. V, J and clone size derive from that table, while D and trimming were established from the DNA sequence. The sample includes tens of thousands of clones, with 85% observed a single time. The ten largest clones add up to around a fifth of the sample.

Turning to this clone: What antigen it recognizes has not been identified. No quality values exist for individual bases; no much larger clone is one base distant.

What the time point label conveys for this sample: baseline before first vaccination. Vaccinee samples came from UK trials COV001 and COV002, including a single-blind randomized controlled phase 2/3 trial of AZD1222 (ChAdOx1 nCoV-19) in healthy adults. For TCRbeta chain sequencing, PBMC samples were collected from trial participants at day 0 and at day 28 after the second dose. CDR1 and CDR2, per the germline V gene, are MNHEY and SVGAGI. Deletion took 5 bases off V and 14 bases off J, with a span of 21 bases between the germline ends. Its CDR3 holds 14 amino acids, cysteine through phenylalanine. This entry keeps only the CDR3 DNA: 42 bases, framed from base 1.

The sequence joins TRBV6-5 to TRBJ1-4, with an unclear D gene assignment. This receptor was identified in an adult in good health. The sequencing used peripheral blood, collected on day 0 of AZD1222 vaccination. The nucleotide sequence is TGTGCCAGCAGTCCCATTCCCGGGTCCTTCCTCCTGTTTTTT. Its amino acids are CASSPIPGSFLLFF.